This T cell receptor (beta chain) was documented in a study of cytomegalovirus exposure and HLA in healthy donors. Study-wide results and limits: The study designated 150 or so TCR beta chains cytomegalovirus-associated.

Comment on this clone: The antigen is not known.

The study ran its PCR with 60 Vbeta and 13 Jbeta primers. Produced via immunoSEQ multiplex PCR; TCRdb's table is partial and in-frame only. The table shows more than 65,000 clones, with about 79% occurring only once. CDR3 length: 14 amino acids. The germline gives CDR1 MGHDK, CDR2 SYGVNS. Trimming cost V 2 bases and J 4 bases; bases outside gene matches: 4. The receptor was isolated from a female donor in good health and CMV-seronegative. The sequencing sample was made of PBMCs. This chain connects TRBV25-1 to TRBJ2-7; TRBD1 matches 8 bases. CDR3 DNA: TGTGCCAGCAGTGAACGGGACAGGAGTTACGAGCAGTACTTC. Translation: CASSERDRSYEQYF.